This is a list of T cell receptor beta chains from one sample in a study of shared clonotypes between healthy human individuals. The repertoire was sequenced with immunoSEQ multiplex PCR; TCRdb's copy has only in-frame clones and lacks some. The sample lists about 100,000 clones; 60% to 70% were seen once. Sequencing was carried out using memory CD8+ T cells sorted from blood. The receptors originated from a young man in good health. Both conserved end residues are part of each CDR3. The D gene is left open where the match is weak. Clone size is stated in some rows and not others, as once, few, many or a class when expanded.

-,TRBJ2-7,TRBV27,once,TGTGCCAGCAGTTTCGTGGTGGGAGGCGAGCAGTACTTC,CASSFVVGGEQYF
TRBD1,TRBJ2-7,TRBV7-6,-,TGTGCCAGCAGCTTAAGGACGACAGGGGTGGAGCAGTACTTC,CASSLRTTGVEQYF
TRBD1,TRBJ1-2,TRBV6-6,-,TGTGCCAGCAGTTACTCGGAACAGGGGAATGGCTACACCTTC,CASSYSEQGNGYTF
-,TRBJ2-2,TRBV6-4,few,TGTGCCAGCAGTGACTCGTACACCGGGGAGCTGTTTTTT,CASSDSYTGELFF
-,TRBJ2-7,TRBV6-5,-,TGTGCCAGCGCGAAAGGGGTTTGGACCTACGAGCAGTACTTC,CASAKGVWTYEQYF
-,TRBJ2-7,TRBV14,-,TGTGCCAGCAGCCTTACAGTATCCGGCTCCTACGAGCAGTACTTC,CASSLTVSGSYEQYF
-,TRBJ1-5,TRBV2,few,TGTGCCAGCAGAGATACAGGAGGGAATCAGCCCCAGCATTTT,CASRDTGGNQPQHF
TRBD1,TRBJ2-7,TRBV7-9,-,TGTGCCAGCAGCCCGATATCCGGGACAGGTTCCTACGAGCAGTACTTC,CASSPISGTGSYEQYF
TRBD2,TRBJ2-3,TRBV5-1,-,TGCGCCAGCAGCTTGGGCCTAGGTAGCGGGGGAGGAGATACGCAGTATTTT,CASSLGLGSGGGDTQYF
-,TRBJ1-2,TRBV27,-,TGTGCCAGCAGTTTATTCAGGGCGGGGGGCTACACCTTC,CASSLFRAGGYTF
-,TRBJ2-7,TRBV10-2,-,TGCGCCAGCAGTGAGTTTAGCAGCTACGAGCAGTACTTC,CASSEFSSYEQYF
-,TRBJ2-1,TRBV18,-,TGTGCCAGCTCACCGGAGCAGGGAGCCTACAATGAGCAGTTCTTC,CASSPEQGAYNEQFF
TRBD1,TRBJ2-2,TRBV4-2,-,TGTGCCAGCAGCGCCCGGACAGGCTCGAACACCGGGGAGCTGTTTTTT,CASSARTGSNTGELFF
-,TRBJ2-7,TRBV9,-,TGTGCCAGCAGTACGGGTTCCTCCTACGAGCAGTACTTC,CASSTGSSYEQYF
-,TRBJ1-5,TRBV25-1,-,TGTGCCAGCAGTGGTGGGGGGAACAATCAGCCCCAGCATTTT,CASSGGGNNQPQHF
TRBD1,TRBJ2-3,TRBV25-1,-,TGTGCCAGCAGTGAGCCCATCCCGGGACAGGGCTCCACAGATACGCAGTATTTT,CASSEPIPGQGSTDTQYF
-,TRBJ1-1,TRBV7-2,-,TGTGCCAGCAGCTTCAGACCGGGGCTCACTGAAGCTTTCTTT,CASSFRPGLTEAFF
-,TRBJ2-1,TRBV10-3,once,TGTGCCATCTGTAGGGACGGGCAATCTGAGCAGTTCTTC,CAICRDGQSEQFF
TRBD2,TRBJ2-3,TRBV30,-,TGTGCCTGGAGTGAAACTAGCGGGAGGTTTGATACGCAGTATTTT,CAWSETSGRFDTQYF
-,TRBJ1-1,TRBV5-6,-,TGTGCCAGCAGCTTGGTTGGTTACACTGAAGCTTTCTTT,CASSLVGYTEAFF
-,TRBJ1-3,TRBV4-1,-,TGCGCCAGCAGCCAAGTATCCGGGCCGAGGGGAAACACCATATATTTT,CASSQVSGPRGNTIYF
TRBD2,TRBJ2-7,TRBV7-9,-,TGTGCCAGCAGCCCGGAATACGGTGGACTAGCGGGAGCCTACGAGCAGTACTTC,CASSPEYGGLAGAYEQYF
-,TRBJ1-2,TRBV11-2,-,TGTGCCAGCAGCCGCCAGGCAGTTGGCTACACCTTC,CASSRQAVGYTF
TRBD1,TRBJ2-7,TRBV7-8,few,TGTGCCAGCAGCCTCCCGGGACAGAGCTCCTACGAGCAGTACTTC,CASSLPGQSSYEQYF
-,TRBJ2-6,TRBV25-1,many,TGTGCCAGCAGCTTGACAAGGACGTACTCTGGGGCCAACGTCCTGACTTTC,CASSLTRTYSGANVLTF
-,TRBJ2-3,TRBV4-1,-,TGCGCCAGCAGCCAAGAAGGGATCGGGACAGATACGCAGTATTTT,CASSQEGIGTDTQYF
-,TRBJ2-7,TRBV6-5,once,TGTGCCAGCACCACTGTAGTGGGGAATCGGGACGAGCAGTACTTC,CASTTVVGNRDEQYF
-,TRBJ2-2,TRBV6-5,-,TGTGCCAGCAGTTACTTAAACACCGGGGAGCTGTTTTTT,CASSYLNTGELFF
-,TRBJ1-1,TRBV4-2,many,TGTGCCAGCAGCTATGAGAACACTGAAGCTTTCTTT,CASSYENTEAFF
TRBD2,TRBJ2-1,TRBV9,few,TGTGCCAGCAGCGTAGGGGGACTAGCGGCCAATGAGCAGTTCTTC,CASSVGGLAANEQFF
-,TRBJ2-7,TRBV9,-,TGTGCCAGCAGCGTAGGGGTAGCTATATCCTACGAGCAGTACTTC,CASSVGVAISYEQYF
TRBD1,TRBJ2-7,TRBV2,-,TGTGCCAGCAGGGGAAAAAGGACAGGGGAGTACGAGCAGTACTTC,CASRGKRTGEYEQYF
-,TRBJ2-7,TRBV27,-,TGTGCCAGCAGTCCAATGACTACCCCCTACGAGCAGTACTTC,CASSPMTTPYEQYF
-,TRBJ1-1,TRBV6-5,-,TGTGCCAGCAGCCACATGAACACTGAAGCTTTCTTT,CASSHMNTEAFF
TRBD2,TRBJ2-7,TRBV14,-,TGTGCCAGCAGCCAGGGAATAGCGGGATTTCCCTACGAGCAGTACTTC,CASSQGIAGFPYEQYF
-,TRBJ1-5,TRBV6-1,-,TGTGCCAGCAGTGAAGCCAGGCGGCCCCAGCATTTT,CASSEARRPQHF
-,TRBJ2-3,TRBV15,-,TGTGCCACCAGCAGAGGTGGCCAGGGGATCACAGATACGCAGTATTTT,CATSRGGQGITDTQYF
TRBD1,TRBJ2-3,TRBV7-3,-,TGTGCCAGCAGCTCCGGACAGGTTGCAGATACGCAGTATTTT,CASSSGQVADTQYF
-,TRBJ2-1,TRBV10-2,-,TGCGCCAGCAGTGTCGTAGCCCTAGGCTCCAATGAGCAGTTCTTC,CASSVVALGSNEQFF
-,TRBJ2-5,TRBV11-2,-,TGTGCCAGCAGCTTATATAGGGTAGCGGAAGAGACCCAGTACTTC,CASSLYRVAEETQYF
TRBD2,TRBJ2-7,TRBV10-3,-,TGTGCCATCACAAGCGGGGACTCCTACGAGCAGTACTTC,CAITSGDSYEQYF
-,TRBJ1-3,TRBV7-9,few,TGTGCCAGCACCCTTTACGACTCTGGAAACACCATATATTTT,CASTLYDSGNTIYF
-,TRBJ1-4,TRBV28,-,TGTGCCAGCAATTCGGTGGCAGGGCCGGTTGAAAAACTGTTTTTT,CASNSVAGPVEKLFF
TRBD2,TRBJ2-5,TRBV5-1,few,TGCGCCACCGGCTACGGACTAGCGGGCGTGTACCAAGAGACCCAGTACTTC,CATGYGLAGVYQETQYF
TRBD1,TRBJ2-3,TRBV14,-,TGTGCCAGCAGCCAAGAACAGATTGGGACAGGCTTCACAGATACGCAGTATTTT,CASSQEQIGTGFTDTQYF
-,TRBJ2-7,TRBV28,-,TGTGCCAGCAGCCACATCACCTACGAGCAGTACTTC,CASSHITYEQYF
TRBD2,TRBJ2-7,TRBV28,-,TGTGCCAGCATTGGGCTAGCGGGAGATTACGAGCAGTACTTC,CASIGLAGDYEQYF
TRBD2,TRBJ2-7,TRBV2,many,TGTGCCAGCAGGGACACTAGCGGGAGGATCTCCTACGAGCAGTACTTC,CASRDTSGRISYEQYF
-,TRBJ1-4,TRBV6-5,-,TGTGCCAGCAGTTACACACCGGGGGAAAAACTGTTTTTT,CASSYTPGEKLFF